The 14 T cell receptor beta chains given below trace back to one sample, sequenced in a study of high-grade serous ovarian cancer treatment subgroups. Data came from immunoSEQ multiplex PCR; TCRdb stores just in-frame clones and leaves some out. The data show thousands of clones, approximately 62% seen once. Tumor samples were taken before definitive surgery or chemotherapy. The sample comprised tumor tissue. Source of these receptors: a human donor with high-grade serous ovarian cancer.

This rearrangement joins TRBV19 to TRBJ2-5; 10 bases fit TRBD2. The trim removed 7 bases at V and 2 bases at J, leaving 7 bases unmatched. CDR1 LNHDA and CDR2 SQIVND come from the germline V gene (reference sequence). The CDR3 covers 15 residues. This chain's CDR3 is CASTPGTSAQETQYF. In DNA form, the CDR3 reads TGTGCCAGTACTCCCGGGACTAGCGCTCAAGAGACCCAGTACTTC.

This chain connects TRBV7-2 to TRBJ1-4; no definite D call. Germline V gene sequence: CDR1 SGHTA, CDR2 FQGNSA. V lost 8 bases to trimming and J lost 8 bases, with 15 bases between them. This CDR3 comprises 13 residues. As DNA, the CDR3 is TGTGCCAGCGGGCGCATTTCTGGGGAAAAACTGTTTTTT. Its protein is CASGRISGEKLFF.

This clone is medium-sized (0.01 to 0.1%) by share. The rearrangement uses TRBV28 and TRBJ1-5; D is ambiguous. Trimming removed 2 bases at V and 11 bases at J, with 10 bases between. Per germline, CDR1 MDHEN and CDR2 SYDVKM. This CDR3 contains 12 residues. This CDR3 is CASSLAVGTQHF. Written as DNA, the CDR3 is TGTGCCAGCAGTTTAGCGGTAGGGACCCAGCATTTT.

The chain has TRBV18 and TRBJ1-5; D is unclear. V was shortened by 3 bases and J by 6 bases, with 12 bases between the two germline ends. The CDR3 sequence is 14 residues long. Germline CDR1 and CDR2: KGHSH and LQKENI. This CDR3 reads CASSPGQEFQPQHF. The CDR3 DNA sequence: TGTGCCAGCTCACCTGGCCAGGAATTTCAGCCCCAGCATTTT.

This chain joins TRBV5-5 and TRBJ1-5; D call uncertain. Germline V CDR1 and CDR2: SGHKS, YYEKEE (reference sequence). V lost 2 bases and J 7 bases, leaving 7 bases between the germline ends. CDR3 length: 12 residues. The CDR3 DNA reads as TGTGCCAGCAGCTTATTGGGGCAGCCCCAGCATTTT. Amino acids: CASSLLGQPQHF.

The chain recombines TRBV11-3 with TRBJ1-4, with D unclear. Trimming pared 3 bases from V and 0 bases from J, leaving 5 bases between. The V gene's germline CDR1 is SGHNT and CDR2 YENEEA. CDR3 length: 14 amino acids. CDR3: CASSLVATNEKLFF. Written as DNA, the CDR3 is TGTGCCAGCAGCTTGGTTGCAACTAATGAAAAACTGTTTTTT.

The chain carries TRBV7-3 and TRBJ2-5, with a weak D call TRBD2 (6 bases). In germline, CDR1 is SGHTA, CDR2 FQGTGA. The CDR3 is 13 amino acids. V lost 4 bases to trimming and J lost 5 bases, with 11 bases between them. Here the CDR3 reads CASSSGGWETQYF. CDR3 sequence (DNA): TGTGCCAGCAGCTCTGGAGGGTGGGAGACCCAGTACTTC. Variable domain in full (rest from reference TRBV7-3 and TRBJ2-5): GAGVSQTPSNKVTEKGKYVELRCDPISGHTALYWYRQSLGQGPEFLIYFQGTGAADDSGLPNDRFFAVRPEGSVSTLKIQRTERGDSAVYLCASSSGGWETQYFGPGTRLLVL.

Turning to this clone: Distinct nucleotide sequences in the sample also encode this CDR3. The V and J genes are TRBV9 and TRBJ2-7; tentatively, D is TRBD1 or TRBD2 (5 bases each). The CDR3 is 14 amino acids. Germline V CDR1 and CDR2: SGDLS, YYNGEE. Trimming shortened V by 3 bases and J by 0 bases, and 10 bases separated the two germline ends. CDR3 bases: TGTGCCAGCAGCGCCGGGACCACCTCCTACGAGCAGTACTTC. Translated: CASSAGTTSYEQYF.

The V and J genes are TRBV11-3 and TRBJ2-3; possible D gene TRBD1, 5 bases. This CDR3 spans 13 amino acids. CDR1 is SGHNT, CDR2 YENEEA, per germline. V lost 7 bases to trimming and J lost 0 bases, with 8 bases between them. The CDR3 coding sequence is TGTGCCAGCAAGACAGCTAGCACAGATACGCAGTATTTT. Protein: CASKTASTDTQYF.

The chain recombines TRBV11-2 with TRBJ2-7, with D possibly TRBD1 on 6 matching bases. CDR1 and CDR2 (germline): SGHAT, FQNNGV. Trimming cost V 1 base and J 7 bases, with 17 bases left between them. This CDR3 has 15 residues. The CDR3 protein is CASSLVTGLFQEQYF. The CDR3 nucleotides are TGTGCCAGCAGCTTAGTGACAGGCCTCTTTCAGGAGCAGTACTTC. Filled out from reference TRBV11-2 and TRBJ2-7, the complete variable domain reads EAGVAQSPRYKIIEKRQSVAFWCNPISGHATLYWYQQILGQGPKLLIQFQNNGVVDDSQLPKDRFSAERLKGVDSTLKIQPAKLEDSAVYLCASSLVTGLFQEQYFGPGTRLTVT.

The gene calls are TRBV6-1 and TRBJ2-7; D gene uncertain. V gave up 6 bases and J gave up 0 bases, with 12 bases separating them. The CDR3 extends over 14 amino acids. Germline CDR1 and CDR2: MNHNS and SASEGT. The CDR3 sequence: CASSARHHSYEQYF. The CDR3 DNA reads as TGTGCCAGCAGCGCGAGACACCACTCCTACGAGCAGTACTTC.

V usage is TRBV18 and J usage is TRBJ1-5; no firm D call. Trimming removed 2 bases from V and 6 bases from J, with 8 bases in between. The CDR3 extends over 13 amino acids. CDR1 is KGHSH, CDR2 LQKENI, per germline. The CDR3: CASSPGETQPQHF. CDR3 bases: TGTGCCAGCTCACCAGGGGAAACTCAGCCCCAGCATTTT.

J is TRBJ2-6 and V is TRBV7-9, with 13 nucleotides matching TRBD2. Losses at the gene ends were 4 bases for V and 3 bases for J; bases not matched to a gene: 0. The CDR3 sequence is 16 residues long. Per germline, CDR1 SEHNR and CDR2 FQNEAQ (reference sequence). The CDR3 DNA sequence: TGTGCCAGCAGCTGGACTAGCGGGAGTGGGGCCAACGTCCTGACTTTC. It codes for CASSWTSGSGANVLTF. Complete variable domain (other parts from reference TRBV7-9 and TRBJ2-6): DTGVSQNPRHKITKRGQNVTFRCDPISEHNRLYWYRQTLGQGPEFLTYFQNEAQLEKSRLLSDRFSAERPKGSFSTLEIQRTEQGDSAMYLCASSWTSGSGANVLTFGAGSRLTVL.

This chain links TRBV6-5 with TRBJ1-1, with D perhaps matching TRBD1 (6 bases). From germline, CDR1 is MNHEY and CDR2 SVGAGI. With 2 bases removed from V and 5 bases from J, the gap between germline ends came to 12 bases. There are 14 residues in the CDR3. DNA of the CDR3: TGTGCCAGCAGTTACCGTGGGGGGGCGACTGAAGCTTTCTTT. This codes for CASSYRGGATEAFF.